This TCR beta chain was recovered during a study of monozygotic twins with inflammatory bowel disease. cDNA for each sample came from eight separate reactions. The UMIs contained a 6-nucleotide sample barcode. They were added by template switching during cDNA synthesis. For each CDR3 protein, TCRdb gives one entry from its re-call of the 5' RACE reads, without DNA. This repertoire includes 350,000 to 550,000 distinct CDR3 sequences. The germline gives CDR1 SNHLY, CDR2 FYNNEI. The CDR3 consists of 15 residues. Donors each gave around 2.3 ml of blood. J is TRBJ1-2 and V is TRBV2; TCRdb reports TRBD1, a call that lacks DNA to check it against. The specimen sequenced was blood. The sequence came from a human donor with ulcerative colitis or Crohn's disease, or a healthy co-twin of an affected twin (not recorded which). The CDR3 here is CASVGGPGKNYGYTF. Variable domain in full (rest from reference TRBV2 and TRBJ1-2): EPEVTQTPSHQVTQMGQEVILRCVPISNHLYFYWYRQILGQKVEFLVSFYNNEISEKSEIFDDQFSVERPDGSNFTLKIRSTKLEDSAMYFCASVGGPGKNYGYTFGSGTRLTVV.